These 27 T cell receptor beta chains were sequenced from one sample in a study of cytomegalovirus exposure and HLA in healthy donors. It was with 60 Vbeta and 13 Jbeta primers that the PCR ran. TCRdb's table, derived via immunoSEQ multiplex PCR, lists solely in-frame clones and lacks some. Seen here are 110,000 to 150,000 clones, around four fifths observed once, and the top ten hold over 2.5%. What was sequenced was PBMCs. Receptors were obtained from a female donor in good health and CMV-seronegative.

The CDR3 spells CASSFGQGNLGGNQPQHF. CDR3 bases: TGCGCCAGCAGCTTCGGACAGGGAAACCTTGGGGGCAATCAGCCCCAGCATTTT. The chain links TRBV5-1 to TRBJ1-5, with 8 bases that match TRBD1. Germline CDR1 SGHRS, CDR2 YFSETQ. The CDR3 is 18 residues long. Trimming removed 2 bases from V and 2 bases from J; junction bases left unmatched: 12.

J is TRBJ1-1 and V is TRBV29-1; tentative D call: TRBD1 (5 bases). The CDR3 has 13 residues. Trimming removed 7 bases from V and 5 bases from J, with 17 bases in between. The germline gives CDR1 SQVTM, CDR2 ANQGSEA. As DNA, the CDR3 is TGCAGCGGCGGGGGACGGGGGGGTACTGAAGCTTTCTTT. This gives the protein CSGGGRGGTEAFF.

This chain connects TRBV28 to TRBJ1-1; the match to TRBD1 covers 8 bases. This CDR3 region has 14 residues. V trimming: 8 bases; J trimming: 5 bases; junction bases outside the gene matches: 10. Per the germline V gene, CDR1 is MDHEN and CDR2 is SYDVKM. DNA of the CDR3: TGTGCCAGCGTTCACAGGGGGTCTCGAACTGAAGCTTTCTTT. It specifies CASVHRGSRTEAFF. The full variable domain, rest sourced from reference TRBV28 and TRBJ1-1, is DVKVTQSSRYLVKRTGEKVFLECVQDMDHENMFWYRQDPGLGLRLIYFSYDVKMKEKGDIPEGYSVSREKKERFSLILESASTNQTSMYLCASVHRGSRTEAFFGQGTRLTVV.

V usage is TRBV28 and J usage is TRBJ1-2; D is uncertain. Looked up from germline, CDR1 is MDHEN and CDR2 is SYDVKM. CDR3 length: 13 residues. Trimming removed 2 bases at V and 2 bases at J, with 6 bases between. DNA of the CDR3: TGTGCCAGCAGTTTACCGAGGAACTATGGCTACACCTTC. It codes for CASSLPRNYGYTF.

V and J are TRBV6-6 and TRBJ2-2; 7 bases are a match to TRBD1. The ends lost 5 bases at V and 5 bases at J; junction bases unmatched: 5. The CDR3 is 14 amino acids. CDR1 is MNHNY, CDR2 SVGAGI, per germline (reference sequence). The CDR3 region is CASSGNRGTGELFF. CDR3 bases: TGTGCCAGCAGTGGGAACAGGGGAACCGGGGAGCTGTTTTTT.

This clone was recorded only once. The V gene is TRBV29-1, the J gene TRBJ2-7, with D maybe TRBD1 (6 bases). Trimming removed 3 bases from V and 5 bases from J, with 11 bases in between. Germline CDR1 SQVTM, CDR2 ANQGSEA. The CDR3 length is 12 residues. CDR3 nucleotides: TGCAGCGTTGACCGAGGGGGAAACGAGCAGTACTTC. This sequence encodes CSVDRGGNEQYF.

The genes are TRBV7-6 and TRBJ2-2; TRBD1 aligns across 9 bases. J lost 3 bases, V lost 0 bases, and 5 bases had no gene match. CDR1 is SGHVS, CDR2 FNYEAQ, per germline. This CDR3 comprises 17 residues. CDR3 residues: CASSLARDRAYTGELFF. Written as DNA, the CDR3 is TGTGCCAGCAGCTTAGCGCGGGACAGGGCCTACACCGGGGAGCTGTTTTTT.

Concerning this clone: A read error may produce the germline difference seen at one junction end. The chain is built from TRBV5-1 and TRBJ1-2; D uncertain. The germline V gene encodes CDR1 SGHRS and CDR2 YFSETQ. The CDR3 loop spans 17 amino acids. CDR3 residues: CASSEETMPLWNYGYPF. DNA of the CDR3: TGCGCCAGCAGCGAAGAGACGATGCCCCTGTGGAACTATGGCTACCCCTTC.

The chain employs TRBV20-1 and TRBJ1-1, with D unclear. The germline V gene encodes CDR1 DFQATT and CDR2 SNEGSKA (reference sequence). The V gene lost 6 bases and the J gene lost 3 bases, with 8 bases spanning the gap. The CDR3 runs 11 residues. The CDR3 DNA is TGCAGTGCCCAGATCCACACTGAAGCTTTCTTT. It specifies CSAQIHTEAFF.

The genes are TRBV30 and TRBJ1-4; D might be TRBD1 (6 bases). Germline V gene lookup returns CDR1 GTSNPN and CDR2 SVGIG (reference sequence). The germline V and J ends were trimmed by 1 base and 4 bases, with 19 bases remaining between them. The CDR3 length is 17 residues. CDR3 residues: CAWSGQVGFRSNEKLFF. Here the CDR3 DNA reads TGTGCCTGGAGTGGACAGGTGGGATTTAGGAGTAATGAAAAACTGTTTTTT.

V gene TRBV6-4 combines with J gene TRBJ2-4; TRBD2 matches at 14 bases. CDR1 is MRHNA and CDR2 is SNTAGT in the germline V gene. Unmatched junction bases numbered 14, after V lost 6 bases and J lost 1 base. The length of the CDR3 is 20 residues. CDR3 sequence reads: CASRPEGLAGVGGAKNIQYF. For the CDR3, the DNA is TGTGCCAGCAGACCCGAGGGACTAGCGGGAGTTGGCGGGGCCAAAAACATTCAGTACTTC.

This chain connects TRBV7-9 to TRBJ2-7, with D tentatively TRBD1 (5 bases). This CDR3 is 19 amino acids long. V lost 1 base to trimming and J lost 0 bases, with 22 bases between them. Germline CDR1 SEHNR, CDR2 FQNEAQ (reference sequence). CDR3 sequence: CASSLEGRGLEVRSYEQYF. In DNA form, the CDR3 reads TGTGCCAGCAGCTTAGAAGGAAGGGGATTAGAAGTCCGCTCCTACGAGCAGTACTTC.

This chain uses TRBV5-1 with TRBJ2-7, with D perhaps matching TRBD1 (6 bases). The CDR3 consists of 18 residues. The germline CDR1 and CDR2 sequences are SGHRS and YFSETQ. V was cut by 2 bases and J by 0 bases, with 21 bases left in between. CDR3 coding DNA: TGCGCCAGCAGCTTTTCCACTTCAAAGACAGGAACCTCCTACGAGCAGTACTTC. Translated: CASSFSTSKTGTSYEQYF.

In this sample, this clone turned up a few times. This chain links TRBV9 with TRBJ1-1; no definite D call. V was clipped by 0 bases and J by 0 bases, with 9 bases between them. Germline CDR1 SGDLS, CDR2 YYNGEE. This CDR3 contains 15 residues. This CDR3 is CASSVGPVMNTEAFF. In DNA form, the CDR3 reads TGTGCCAGCAGCGTAGGTCCAGTTATGAACACTGAAGCTTTCTTT.

CDR3 bases: TGTGCCAGCACAAGGACAGTGAGCTCCTACGAGCAGTACTTC. Protein sequence: CASTRTVSSYEQYF. This sequence joins TRBV6-5 and TRBJ2-7; D may be TRBD1 (6 bases). There are 14 residues in the CDR3. CDR1 is MNHEY and CDR2 is SVGAGI in the germline V gene. With 7 bases removed from V and 0 bases from J, the gap between germline ends came to 13 bases.

V and J are TRBV7-9 and TRBJ1-2; TRBD1 matches 8 bases. The trim removed 5 bases at V and 11 bases at J, leaving 10 bases unmatched. The CDR3 is 13 amino acids. From germline, CDR1 is SEHNR and CDR2 FQNEAQ (reference sequence). The CDR3 nucleotides read TGTGCCAGCAGCCCCAGACAGGGGAGGGGATACACCTTC. It specifies CASSPRQGRGYTF.

The chain employs TRBV28 and TRBJ1-5, with 7 bases matching TRBD1. Looked up from germline, CDR1 is MDHEN and CDR2 is SYDVKM. The V gene end was trimmed by 6 bases and the J gene end by 2 bases; junction bases not matched to a gene: 4. This CDR3 has 14 residues. This CDR3 reads CASRGQSRNQPQHF. CDR3 coding DNA: TGTGCCAGCAGGGGACAGTCCCGCAATCAGCCCCAGCATTTT.

In its sample, this clone was seen many times. The gene calls are TRBV5-5 and TRBJ2-7; weak D call: TRBD2 (5 bases). Germline assignment: CDR1 SGHKS and CDR2 YYEKEE (reference sequence). The V end lost 2 bases, the J end lost 4 bases, and 19 bases lay between the germline ends. The CDR3 length is 16 residues. The CDR3 DNA follows: TGTGCCAGCAGCTTCTCAAACCGGGAACGAGGGTACGAGCAGTACTTC. Protein product: CASSFSNRERGYEQYF.

The V and J genes are TRBV7-9 and TRBJ1-4; 7 nucleotides agree with TRBD1. V gave up 6 bases and J gave up 1 base; unmatched junction bases: 14. Germline V gene data show CDR1 as SEHNR and CDR2 as FQNEAQ (reference sequence). The CDR3 runs to 18 residues. CDR3 residues: CASSRGGGVPRTNEKLFF. The DNA for the CDR3 is TGTGCCAGCAGTCGAGGGGGCGGGGTTCCGCGAACTAATGAAAAACTGTTTTTT.

On this clone: The germline gene is not matched at one end of the junction; a read error may be the cause. The chain uses TRBV7-9 and TRBJ1-2, with D maybe TRBD1 (5 bases). This CDR3 has 15 amino acids. Looked up from germline, CDR1 is SEHNR and CDR2 is FQNEAQ (reference sequence). CDR3 nucleotides: TGTTCCAGCAGCTCGATCGCAGGGATGAGCTATGGCTACACCTTC. It is translated as CSSSSIAGMSYGYTF.

The V gene is TRBV7-8, the J gene TRBJ2-3; 12 bases agree with TRBD2. The CDR3 extends over 15 amino acids. Germline V gene data show CDR1 as SGHVS and CDR2 as FQNEAQ. Trimming removed 5 bases from V and 6 bases from J; junction bases left unmatched: 6. CDR3: CASSILAGGPDTQYF. The CDR3 DNA follows: TGTGCCAGCAGCATACTAGCGGGAGGTCCCGATACGCAGTATTTT. Using reference TRBV7-8 and TRBJ2-3 for the parts outside the CDR3, the full variable domain is GAGVSQSPRYKVAKRGQDVALRCDPISGHVSLFWYQQALGQGPEFLTYFQNEAQLDKSGLPSDRFFAERPEGSVSTLKIQRTQQEDSAVYLCASSILAGGPDTQYFGPGTRLTVL.

The J gene is TRBJ1-1, the V gene TRBV25-1; tentatively, D is TRBD1 (5 bases). V lost 1 base, J lost 0 bases, and 12 bases lay in between. The CDR3 totals 16 residues. CDR1 is MGHDK, CDR2 SYGVNS, per germline. This CDR3 reads CASSESRGGMNTEAFF. The CDR3 nucleotides read TGTGCCAGCAGTGAATCGAGGGGAGGCATGAACACTGAAGCTTTCTTT.

The chain combines TRBV7-2 with TRBJ1-6, with 7 bases that match TRBD1. The CDR3 sequence is 15 residues long. Germline assignment: CDR1 SGHTA and CDR2 FQGNSA. The trim removed 5 bases at V and 6 bases at J, leaving 7 bases unmatched. The CDR3 loop is CASSPRSGGNSPLHF. CDR3 nucleotide sequence: TGTGCCAGCAGCCCCAGGTCAGGGGGTAATTCACCCCTCCACTTT. The full variable domain, its missing parts supplied by reference TRBV7-2 and TRBJ1-6, is GAGVSQSPSNKVTEKGKDVELRCDPISGHTALYWYRQSLGQGLEFLIYFQGNSAPDKSGLPSDRFSAERTGGSVSTLTIQRTQQEDSAVYLCASSPRSGGNSPLHFGNGTRLTVT.

This chain links TRBV9 with TRBJ1-6, with D hard to call. The ends were cut back, 6 bases at V and 6 bases at J, with 13 bases in the middle. Germline lookup yields CDR1 SGDLS and CDR2 YYNGEE. CDR3 size: 14 residues. CDR3 sequence reads: CASKGRSINSPLHF. The CDR3 region has the DNA TGTGCCAGCAAAGGGAGGTCCATTAATTCACCCCTCCACTTT.

CDR3 loop: CASSGGGDTGELFF. CDR3 nucleotide sequence: TGTGCCTCCAGTGGGGGCGGGGACACCGGGGAGCTGTTTTTT. The V gene is TRBV10-3, the J gene TRBJ2-2; D is tentatively TRBD1 or TRBD2 (6 bases each). Germline V gene data show CDR1 as ENHRY and CDR2 as SYGVKD. There are 14 residues in the CDR3. Trimming pared 11 bases from V and 3 bases from J, leaving 16 bases between.

DNA for the CDR3: TGTGCCAGCAGGCGACAGGGGGCTAATGAAAAACTGTTTTTT. Its translation is CASRRQGANEKLFF. The genes are TRBV28 and TRBJ1-4, with TRBD1 matching over 9 bases. This CDR3 has 14 amino acids. Germline V lookup: CDR1 MDHEN, CDR2 SYDVKM. Trimming at V came to 6 bases and at J to 3 bases, leaving 2 bases not matched to a gene. Looking up the rest from reference TRBV28 and TRBJ1-4 gives the full variable domain: DVKVTQSSRYLVKRTGEKVFLECVQDMDHENMFWYRQDPGLGLRLIYFSYDVKMKEKGDIPEGYSVSREKKERFSLILESASTNQTSMYLCASRRQGANEKLFFGSGTQLSVL.

The chain employs TRBV6-5 and TRBJ1-2; 12 nucleotides align to TRBD1. Germline CDR1 reads MNHEY; CDR2 reads SVGAGI. Trimming took 5 bases from V and 6 from J; bases not matched to a gene: 7. This CDR3 region has 15 residues. The CDR3 is CASSASGTGGNGYTF. The CDR3, as DNA: TGTGCCAGCAGTGCTTCCGGGACAGGGGGCAATGGCTACACCTTC.